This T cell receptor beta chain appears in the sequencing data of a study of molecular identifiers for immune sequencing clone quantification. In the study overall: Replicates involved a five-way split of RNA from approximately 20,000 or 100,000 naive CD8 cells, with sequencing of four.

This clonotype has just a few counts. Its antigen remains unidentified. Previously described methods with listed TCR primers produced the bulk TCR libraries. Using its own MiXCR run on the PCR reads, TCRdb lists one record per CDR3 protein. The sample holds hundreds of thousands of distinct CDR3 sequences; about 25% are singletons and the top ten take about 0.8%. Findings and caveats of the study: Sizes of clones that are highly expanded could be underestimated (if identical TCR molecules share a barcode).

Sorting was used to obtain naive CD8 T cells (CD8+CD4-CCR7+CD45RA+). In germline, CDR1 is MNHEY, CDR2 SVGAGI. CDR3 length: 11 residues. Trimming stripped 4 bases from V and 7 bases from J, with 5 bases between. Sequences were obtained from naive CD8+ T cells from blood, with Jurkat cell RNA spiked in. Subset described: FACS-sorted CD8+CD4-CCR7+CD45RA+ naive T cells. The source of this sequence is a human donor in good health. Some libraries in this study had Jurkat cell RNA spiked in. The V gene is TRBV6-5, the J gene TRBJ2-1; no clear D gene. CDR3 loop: CASSCWNEQFF. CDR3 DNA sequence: TGTGCCAGCAGTTGCTGGAATGAGCAGTTCTTC.